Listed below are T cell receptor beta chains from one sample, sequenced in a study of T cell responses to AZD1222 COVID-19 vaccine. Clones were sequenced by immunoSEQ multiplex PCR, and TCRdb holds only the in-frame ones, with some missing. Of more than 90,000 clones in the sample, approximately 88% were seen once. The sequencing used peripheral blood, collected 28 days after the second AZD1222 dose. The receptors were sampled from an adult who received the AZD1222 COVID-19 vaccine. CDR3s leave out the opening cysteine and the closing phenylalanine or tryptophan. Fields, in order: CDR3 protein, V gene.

CDR3 protein: ASSLEAGTEQY
V gene: TRBV5-1

CDR3 protein: ASMPGQGTGELF
V gene: TRBV19

CDR3 protein: ASSLGVMGRNEKLF
V gene: TRBV5-1

CDR3 protein: ASSLGPGPGYT
V gene: TRBV27

CDR3 protein: ASSSGGGVGNQPQH
V gene: TRBV27

CDR3 protein: ASSSPDNYGYT
V gene: TRBV6-5

CDR3 protein: ASSLGAGIIPYEQY
V gene: TRBV5-1

CDR3 protein: ASSINQYRDNEQF
V gene: TRBV19

CDR3 protein: ASSPQGLQGGGNTIY
V gene: TRBV5-6

CDR3 protein: ASTRTERRYEQY
V gene: TRBV6-5

CDR3 protein: ASSHASGTDTQY
V gene: TRBV5-1

CDR3 protein: AISVESGNTGELF
V gene: TRBV10-3

CDR3 protein: ASSSSREGTHEQY
V gene: TRBV27

CDR3 protein: ASSLAGNEKLF
V gene: TRBV13

CDR3 protein: ASSPGTGANYGYT
V gene: TRBV18

CDR3 protein: ASSQGFPAKLF
V gene: TRBV3-1/TRBV3-2

CDR3 protein: ASSLKRVNYGYT
V gene: TRBV7-2

CDR3 protein: ATSGQVDTGELF
V gene: TRBV24-1

CDR3 protein: ASSPTRGEQF
V gene: TRBV7-9

CDR3 protein: ASSLYGRGYGYT
V gene: TRBV7-2

CDR3 protein: ASSPRRIAGGQNEQF
V gene: TRBV7-6

CDR3 protein: ASSQDPRGQPQH
V gene: TRBV4-3

CDR3 protein: ASSLGEGGTDTQY
V gene: TRBV7-7

CDR3 protein: ASRFLAVNTEAF
V gene: TRBV6-5

CDR3 protein: ASSLTGDYDEQF
V gene: TRBV6-5

CDR3 protein: ASSIRPGGSLDTQY
V gene: TRBV19

CDR3 protein: ASSLLQGVGYREQY
V gene: TRBV27

CDR3 protein: ASSLGQGINEKLF
V gene: TRBV27

CDR3 protein: ASSASGKQETQY
V gene: TRBV19

CDR3 protein: ASSELPGSRSD
V gene: TRBV2

CDR3 protein: ASSPSGTNTGELF
V gene: TRBV9

CDR3 protein: ASSYRGGELF
V gene: TRBV6-5

CDR3 protein: ASSEQGSWDEQY
V gene: TRBV5-1

CDR3 protein: AAPGPRTEAF
V gene: TRBV30

CDR3 protein: ASSQDRDSSYEQY
V gene: TRBV4-1

CDR3 protein: ASSPGLAVSYEQY
V gene: TRBV7-7

CDR3 protein: ASSLALGNYGYT
V gene: TRBV5-1

CDR3 protein: AISDPQGVSYGYT
V gene: TRBV10-3

CDR3 protein: ATSSGASYT
V gene: TRBV24-1

CDR3 protein: ASSRPGQILFYGYT
V gene: TRBV5-4

CDR3 protein: ASSIEGSYNEQF
V gene: TRBV19

CDR3 protein: ASSLIIGTVNSPLH
V gene: TRBV5-1

CDR3 protein: SVEIAGGTQYQETQY
V gene: TRBV29-1

CDR3 protein: ASSLEIFGGGAYEQY
V gene: TRBV11-2

CDR3 protein: ASSLRLAYEQY
V gene: TRBV5-1